This T cell receptor (beta chain) was retrieved from a study of blood T cell repertoires in COVID-19. Background on the study: The United States, Italy and Spain were the sources of the acute and convalescent COVID-19 samples.

As originally analysed: How many nucleated cells were present was estimated from reference gene primer amplification. The repertoire was sequenced with immunoSEQ multiplex PCR; TCRdb's copy has only in-frame clones and lacks some. V and J calls and clone size are copied from that table; D and trimming were computed from the DNA. The sample includes under 450,000 clones, more than 85% of them seen just once. From germline, CDR1 is MDHEN and CDR2 SYDVKM. The CDR3 loop spans 18 amino acids. With V trimmed by 8 bases and J by 2 bases, 12 bases remained unmatched. The clonotype originates from a young woman who had recovered from COVID-19. The chain employs TRBV28 and TRBJ2-6, with TRBD1 matching 10 bases. The material sequenced was PBMCs or T cells enriched from blood (not recorded which). The CDR3: CASVPGGTGVAGANVLTF. The CDR3 DNA reads as TGTGCCAGCGTCCCGGGGGGGACAGGGGTAGCTGGGGCCAACGTCCTGACTTTC.